One T cell receptor (beta chain) is described in this entry. The antigen is not known. This sample is part of a study of glioma-infiltrating T cells. Study-wide context: Before surgery, glioma patients received dexamethasone for at most six days. Study-wide findings and caveats: Gliomas, especially low-grade, showed above-expected tissue-blood divergence; non-neoplastic patients showed below. Very few CDR3 sequences were shared between tissue and blood.

TCR alpha and beta CDR3 regions were amplified from RNA using iRepertoire nested multiplex PCR. For one-step reverse transcription and amplification, roughly 95-450 ng of tissue mRNA or PBMC total RNA was used. MiXCR, run by TCRdb on the multiplex PCR reads, gives a single entry per CDR3 protein. The sample consists of roughly 350,000 distinct CDR3 sequences, roughly 41% of them appearing once. V lost 5 bases to trimming and J lost 2 bases, with 15 bases between them. The CDR3 totals 16 residues. Germline CDR1 LNHDA, CDR2 SQIVND (reference sequence). This clonotype was obtained from a human donor with low-grade glioma or glioblastoma, undergoing nonglioma brain surgery, or in good health (not recorded which). The sequenced sample consisted of glioma tissue, nonneoplastic brain tissue, or PBMCs (not recorded which). This chain uses TRBV19 with TRBJ2-2; D is perhaps TRBD2 (5 bases). CDR3 sequence (DNA): TGTGCCAGTAGTGCTTTACGGGATCTAAACACCGGGGAGCTGTTTTTT. Translated: CASSALRDLNTGELFF.